Presented here are 15 T cell receptor beta chains from one specimen sequenced in a study of blood T cell repertoires in COVID-19. The table came from immunoSEQ multiplex PCR; TCRdb's copy has only in-frame clones and leaves some out. The table lists approximately 190,000 clones, around four fifths of them singletons. Sequencing was done on a sample of peripheral blood. These receptors were taken from a human donor in a cohort sampled during active COVID-19.

This chain connects TRBV4-1 to TRBJ2-1; 10 nucleotides match TRBD2. Trimming took 0 bases from V and 9 from J; bases not matched to a gene: 8. In germline, CDR1 is MGHRA, CDR2 YSYEKL. This CDR3 spans 16 amino acids. The CDR3 loop reads CASSQDGSSGGGEQFF. The CDR3 DNA reads as TGCGCCAGCAGCCAAGATGGATCAAGCGGGGGGGGTGAGCAGTTCTTC.

The sample holds a few counts of this clone. The chain has TRBV19 and TRBJ2-1, with TRBD1 as a possible D gene (6 bases). The V gene lost 5 bases and the J gene lost 9 bases, with 20 bases spanning the gap. The CDR3 is made up of 15 amino acids. In germline, CDR1 is LNHDA, CDR2 SQIVND (reference sequence). The CDR3 region is CASSPAQGTRGEQFF. DNA for the CDR3: TGTGCCAGTAGTCCCGCACAGGGTACCAGGGGTGAGCAGTTCTTC.

V is TRBV6-5 and J is TRBJ1-1, with D hard to call. V was shortened by 6 bases and J by 4 bases, with 15 bases between the two germline ends. The CDR3 totals 14 residues. CDR1 is MNHEY, CDR2 SVGAGI, per germline. The CDR3 reads CASRGLWGVTEAFF. Written as DNA, the CDR3 is TGTGCCAGCAGAGGTTTGTGGGGAGTCACTGAAGCTTTCTTT.

The V call is TRBV12-3 or TRBV12-4, the J call TRBJ2-3; D may be TRBD2 (6 bases). CDR3 length: 13 amino acids. V was pared by 4 bases and J by 6 bases, with 11 bases between. CDR3 DNA: TGTGCCAGCAGTTCGCGGGGCATCGATACGCAGTATTTT. Amino acids: CASSSRGIDTQYF.

CDR3 sequence: CASSVSKGLAADTQYF. The CDR3, as DNA: TGTGCCAGCAGTGTCTCCAAAGGACTAGCCGCAGATACGCAGTATTTT. The chain links TRBV2 to TRBJ2-3; the match to TRBD2 covers 8 bases. V trimming: 4 bases; J trimming: 4 bases; junction bases outside the gene matches: 10. Looked up from germline, CDR1 is SNHLY and CDR2 is FYNNEI. The CDR3 has 16 amino acids.

The chain has TRBV2 and TRBJ2-7; D might be TRBD1 (6 bases). Trimming pared 6 bases from V and 3 bases from J, leaving 33 bases between. The germline V gene encodes CDR1 SNHLY and CDR2 FYNNEI. The CDR3 is 20 residues long. CDR3 residues: CASRTSSGATPDQGFYEQYF. CDR3 in DNA: TGTGCCAGCAGGACAAGTTCAGGGGCAACCCCAGACCAAGGGTTCTACGAGCAGTACTTC.

This chain joins TRBV19 and TRBJ2-3, with D perhaps TRBD2 (6 bases). V lost 7 bases to trimming and J lost 6 bases, with 17 bases between them. CDR1 LNHDA and CDR2 SQIVND come from the germline V gene (reference sequence). This CDR3 comprises 14 residues. CDR3: CASTWRVGADTQYF. In DNA, the CDR3 is TGTGCCAGTACCTGGAGGGTTGGGGCGGATACGCAGTATTTT.

The chain carries TRBV7-2 and TRBJ2-7, with D hard to call. There are 13 residues in the CDR3. In germline, CDR1 is SGHTA, CDR2 FQGNSA. With 1 base removed from V and 2 bases from J, the gap between germline ends came to 6 bases. As DNA, the CDR3 is TGTGCCAGCAGCTTAGACATCCCCTACGAGCAGTACTTC. Amino acids: CASSLDIPYEQYF.

In its sample, this clone was seen a few times. The chain uses TRBV18 and TRBJ1-1, with a weak D call TRBD1 (6 bases). Germline V gene lookup returns CDR1 KGHSH and CDR2 LQKENI. Trimming took off 3 bases at V and 0 bases at J, with 11 bases between the two ends. The CDR3 loop spans 15 amino acids. CDR3 amino acids: CASSPTTGLNTEAFF. CDR3 DNA sequence: TGTGCCAGCTCACCGACTACAGGGTTGAACACTGAAGCTTTCTTT.

The chain joins TRBV5-1 to TRBJ1-3; D is unresolved. The CDR3 contains 14 residues. Germline V gene sequence: CDR1 SGHRS, CDR2 YFSETQ. Deletions cut 0 bases from V and 1 base from J, with 5 bases between. Here the CDR3 DNA reads TGCGCCAGCAGCTTGGAAGCGTCTGGAAACACCATATATTTT. This gives the protein CASSLEASGNTIYF. The entire variable domain, with the rest obtained from reference TRBV5-1 and TRBJ1-3, is as follows: KAGVTQTPRYLIKTRGQQVTLSCSPISGHRSVSWYQQTPGQGLQFLFEYFSETQRNKGNFPGRFSGRQFSNSRSEMNVSTLELGDSALYLCASSLEASGNTIYFGEGSWLTVV.

J is TRBJ1-2 and V is TRBV28; TRBD1 agrees at 7 bases. This CDR3 is built from 14 residues. V dropped 5 bases and J dropped 4; count of bases not matched to a gene: 7. The germline CDR1 and CDR2 sequences are MDHEN and SYDVKM. CDR3: CASSVNRGGYGYTF. The DNA for the CDR3 is TGTGCCAGCAGTGTTAACAGGGGAGGCTATGGCTACACCTTC.

The chain recombines TRBV28 with TRBJ1-2; 9 nucleotides align to TRBD1. Per the germline V gene, CDR1 is MDHEN and CDR2 is SYDVKM. The CDR3 covers 17 residues. With V trimmed by 5 bases and J by 8 bases, 18 bases remained unmatched. The CDR3 sequence is CASSQPSRRDRVRGYTF. The CDR3 DNA follows: TGTGCCAGCAGTCAACCCTCTCGCCGGGACAGGGTCCGCGGCTACACCTTC.

The chain has TRBV28 and TRBJ1-6; 8 bases match TRBD1. With 6 bases clipped from V and 7 bases from J, the junction kept 5 bases outside the gene matches. Germline-derived CDR1 and CDR2 are MDHEN and SYDVKM. The CDR3 is made up of 14 amino acids. CDR3 nucleotides: TGTGCCAGCAGGGGGACAGGAATCAATTCACCCCTCCACTTT. It translates to CASRGTGINSPLHF.

The chain carries TRBV7-9 and TRBJ2-5; weak D call: TRBD2 (6 bases). Per the germline V gene, CDR1 is SEHNR and CDR2 is FQNEAQ (reference sequence). The V end lost 2 bases, the J end lost 5 bases, and 15 bases lay between the germline ends. The CDR3 contains 15 residues. This CDR3 is CASSLTGLGGETQYF. The CDR3 DNA sequence: TGTGCCAGCAGCTTAACAGGCCTAGGAGGGGAGACCCAGTACTTC.

The CDR3 sequence is CASSETEISNQPQHF. Here the CDR3 DNA reads TGTGCCAGCAGTGAAACTGAGATCAGCAATCAGCCCCAGCATTTT. The V gene is TRBV6-1, the J gene TRBJ1-5; no firm D call. Trimming pared 2 bases from V and 1 base from J, leaving 9 bases between. Germline V gene sequence: CDR1 MNHNS, CDR2 SASEGT. The CDR3 length is 15 residues.